The 18 T cell receptor beta chains below all came from one sample that was sequenced in a study of cytomegalovirus exposure and HLA in healthy donors. The PCR employed 60 Vbeta primers together with 13 Jbeta primers. Only in-frame clones appear in the TCRdb table, and some are missing; sequencing was by immunoSEQ multiplex PCR. The sample carries 100,000 to 150,000 clones, 83% recorded once. What was sequenced was PBMCs. The receptors were sampled from a man between 18 and 35 years old in good health and CMV-seropositive.

The rearrangement joins TRBV5-6 to TRBJ1-5; no reliable D call. Germline lookup yields CDR1 SGHDT and CDR2 YYEEEE. V was cut by 1 base and J by 1 base, with 9 bases left in between. The CDR3 extends over 15 amino acids. The CDR3 loop is CASSLFDRSNQPQHF. CDR3 nucleotide sequence: TGTGCCAGCAGCTTGTTTGATAGAAGCAATCAGCCCCAGCATTTT.

The chain carries TRBV14 and TRBJ2-7; 11 bases line up with TRBD1. Germline loops: CDR1 SGHDN, CDR2 FVKESK. This CDR3 has 16 residues. Trimming cost V 5 bases and J 6 bases; bases outside gene matches: 12. The CDR3 is CASSYRDRGVLGEQYF. CDR3 DNA sequence: TGTGCCAGCAGCTACCGGGACAGGGGGGTTCTAGGCGAGCAGTACTTC.

The chain uses TRBV11-2 and TRBJ1-2; a weak D match, TRBD1 (5 bases). The CDR3 has 16 amino acids. CDR1 is SGHAT, CDR2 FQNNGV, per germline. V was pared by 2 bases and J by 3 bases, with 16 bases between. CDR3 nucleotide sequence: TGTGCCAGCAGCTTAAGGCTTAGGGGCAGGGACTATGGCTACACCTTC. Its protein product is CASSLRLRGRDYGYTF.

The chain combines TRBV6-1 with TRBJ1-2; D not certain. Germline-derived CDR1 and CDR2 are MNHNS and SASEGT. With 4 bases removed from V and 0 bases from J, the gap between germline ends came to 9 bases. The CDR3 contains 14 residues. The DNA for the CDR3 is TGTGCCAGCAGTGGGCCAGAAACTAACTATGGCTACACCTTC. This encodes CASSGPETNYGYTF.

This clone has just one count. This chain connects TRBV5-1 to TRBJ1-1, with a tentative D call TRBD1 (6 bases). This CDR3 is built from 15 residues. V was shortened by 0 bases and J by 1 base, with 10 bases between the two germline ends. Germline V lookup: CDR1 SGHRS, CDR2 YFSETQ. The CDR3 DNA reads TGCGCCAGCAGCTTGGCCGAGGGGGAGAACACTGAAGCTTTCTTT. It encodes CASSLAEGENTEAFF.

V is TRBV5-1 and J is TRBJ2-1; 9 bases agree with TRBD1. This CDR3 comprises 19 residues. The V gene's germline CDR1 is SGHRS and CDR2 YFSETQ. The V gene end was trimmed by 3 bases and the J gene end by 5 bases; junction bases not matched to a gene: 18. This chain's CDR3 is CASSSGISWGDRVNNEQFF. In nucleotides, the CDR3 is TGCGCCAGCAGCTCGGGCATTTCCTGGGGGGACAGGGTCAACAATGAGCAGTTCTTC.

The chain has TRBV28 and TRBJ1-5; perhaps TRBD1 as D (5 bases). V was pared by 8 bases and J by 5 bases, with 13 bases between. CDR1 MDHEN and CDR2 SYDVKM come from the germline V gene. This CDR3 has 13 amino acids. CDR3 region: CASGYTGDQPQHF. CDR3 bases: TGTGCCAGCGGATACACGGGGGATCAGCCCCAGCATTTT.

The chain joins TRBV12-5 to TRBJ2-7; TRBD1 is a possible D gene (6 bases). The V end was cut by 5 bases, the J end by 6 bases, with 20 bases between. Germline assignment: CDR1 LGHNT and CDR2 FRNRAP. This CDR3 spans 15 amino acids. CDR3 sequence reads: CASGPDRDTSPEQYF. The CDR3 region has the DNA TGTGCTAGTGGTCCGGACCGGGACACCTCGCCCGAGCAGTACTTC.

This chain links TRBV19 with TRBJ2-2, with TRBD2 matching 7 bases. CDR1 is LNHDA and CDR2 is SQIVND in the germline V gene (reference sequence). The CDR3 runs 16 residues. With V trimmed by 7 bases and J by 6 bases, 14 bases remained unmatched. CDR3 in amino acids: CASTPDGGVNPGELFF. Here the CDR3 DNA reads TGTGCCAGTACCCCTGATGGGGGGGTCAATCCCGGGGAGCTGTTTTTT.

This clone was observed a handful of times. V gene TRBV6-1 combines with J gene TRBJ2-1; the match to TRBD2 covers 12 bases. Germline loops: CDR1 MNHNS, CDR2 SASEGT. V was clipped by 6 bases and J by 7 bases; unmatched bases: 7. The CDR3 spans 15 residues. This CDR3 is CASSPSGGAGNEQFF. The CDR3 DNA reads TGTGCCAGCAGCCCTAGCGGGGGGGCCGGTAATGAGCAGTTCTTC.

The DNA of the CDR3 is TGTGCCAGTACCGAGCGGGGGGGCAGAGCCGGGGAGCTGTTTTTT. This translates into CASTERGGRAGELFF. The V call is TRBV19, the J call TRBJ2-2; 10 positions match TRBD2. The CDR3 is 15 residues long. Germline trimming cut 7 bases from V and 6 bases from J; bases unmatched to any gene: 8. CDR1 LNHDA and CDR2 SQIVND come from the germline V gene (reference sequence).

The chain links TRBV9 to TRBJ2-5; perhaps TRBD1 as D (6 bases). This CDR3 comprises 16 residues. Trimming cost V 3 bases and J 1 base, with 16 bases left between them. The germline V gene encodes CDR1 SGDLS and CDR2 YYNGEE. The CDR3 here is CASSGRTARLQETQYF. The CDR3 region has the DNA TGTGCCAGCAGCGGACGGACAGCGCGACTCCAAGAGACCCAGTACTTC.

This chain joins TRBV7-3 and TRBJ2-3; 8 bases align to TRBD2. Looked up from germline, CDR1 is SGHTA and CDR2 is FQGTGA. This CDR3 is built from 16 residues. Losses at the gene ends were 5 bases for V and 3 bases for J; bases not matched to a gene: 10. CDR3 coding DNA: TGTGCCAGCAGCCCAATAGCGGGGTTCGAGACAGATACGCAGTATTTT. As protein: CASSPIAGFETDTQYF.

This clone was recorded only once. In DNA, the CDR3 is TGTGCCACCAGCATAGCCGGACAGGGGAAACAAGAGACCCAGTACTTC. It encodes CATSIAGQGKQETQYF. This chain uses TRBV15 with TRBJ2-5; 9 nucleotides line up with TRBD1. Germline-derived CDR1 and CDR2 are LNHNV and YYDKDF (reference sequence). There are 16 residues in the CDR3. The trim removed 4 bases at V and 2 bases at J, leaving 8 bases unmatched.

The chain is built from TRBV7-2 and TRBJ2-5; 15 bases match TRBD2. Germline V gene sequence: CDR1 SGHTA, CDR2 FQGNSA. The junction had 8 bases not matched to a gene; V was cut back by 4 bases and J by 2 bases. The CDR3 contains 18 residues. CDR3 amino acids: CASSSGLAGGPKQETQYF. The DNA of the CDR3 is TGTGCCAGCAGCTCGGGACTAGCGGGGGGCCCGAAACAAGAGACCCAGTACTTC.

This clone turned up a few times. The chain recombines TRBV4-2 with TRBJ2-7; TRBD1 matches at 7 bases. CDR3 length: 17 amino acids. J lost 5 bases, V lost 0 bases, and 13 bases had no gene match. In germline, CDR1 is LGHNA, CDR2 YNFKEQ. The CDR3 loop reads CASSQDGVETGLNEQYF. The CDR3 bases are TGTGCCAGCAGCCAAGATGGAGTGGAGACAGGGTTAAACGAGCAGTACTTC.

The J gene is TRBJ1-1, the V gene TRBV21-1; TRBD1, as called in the table, went unchecked against the DNA. TRBV21-1 is shown as a pseudogene. This CDR3 comprises 15 residues. The CDR3 nucleotides are TGTGCCACCCATCTGGAGGGGGCAGCGAACACTGAAGCTTTCTTT. As protein: CATHLEGAANTEAFF.

The rearrangement joins TRBV18 to TRBJ2-5, with 7 bases that match TRBD1. The germline V gene encodes CDR1 KGHSH and CDR2 LQKENI. The CDR3 is made up of 13 amino acids. Losses at the gene ends were 9 bases for V and 5 bases for J; bases not matched to a gene: 9. The CDR3 sequence is CASRDTGVETQYF. The CDR3 nucleotides are TGTGCCAGTCGAGACACAGGGGTGGAGACCCAGTACTTC.